This TCR beta chain was documented in a study of blood T cell repertoires in COVID-19. The CDR3 length is 15 residues. Per germline, CDR1 SGDLS and CDR2 YYNGEE. V was clipped by 0 bases and J by 1 base, with 9 bases between them. TCRdb keeps only in-frame clones here, not all; method: immunoSEQ multiplex PCR. Of more than 200,000 clones in the sample, about 90% are singletons; the top ten hold approximately 2%. This study enrolled people aged roughly 18 to 90 from 24 US geographic areas. Membership in each cohort depended on participant-reported clinical history. Cohort 3 donors counted as recovered after two negative PCRs, clearance, or resolved symptoms.

This chain joins TRBV9 and TRBJ2-3, with a possible D match to TRBD1 (5 bases). The material sequenced was PBMCs or T cells enriched from blood (not recorded which). The receptor was derived from a woman in her late teens or twenties who had recovered from COVID-19. In DNA form, the CDR3 reads TGTGCCAGCAGCGTAGGCGGCAGGGGCACAGATACGCAGTATTTT. Amino acids: CASSVGGRGTDTQYF.